The rows below give T cell receptor beta chains drawn from one sample of a study of Graves' ophthalmopathy and Graves' hyperthyroidism. TCRdb re-called the multiplex PCR reads with MiXCR, one entry per CDR3 protein. This sample has some 350,000 distinct CDR3 sequences, with roughly a sixth found just once. Sequenced material: peripheral blood. These receptors all stem from an adult woman with stable Graves' hyperthyroidism. Both conserved end residues are part of each CDR3. Fields, in order: clone size, V gene, J gene, D gene, CDR3 protein, CDR3 DNA. D genes are given only for firm matches. Clone size, where shown, is once, few, many, or a class for clones that have expanded.

abundance: many
v_gene: TRBV2
j_gene: TRBJ1-2
d_gene: TRBD1
CDR3aa: CASSAAGQGLVGGTF
CDR3nt: TGTGCCAGCAGTGCCGCGGGACAGGGCCTGGTTGGCGGCACCTTC

abundance: many
v_gene: TRBV7-9
j_gene: TRBJ2-3
d_gene: TRBD2
CDR3aa: CASSLVGLVTDTQYF
CDR3nt: TGTGCCAGCAGCTTAGTGGGACTAGTAACAGATACGCAGTATTTT

abundance: .
v_gene: TRBV13
j_gene: TRBJ1-2
d_gene: .
CDR3aa: CASSLREQLIYGYTF
CDR3nt: TGTGCCAGCAGCTTAAGGGAACAGTTAATCTATGGCTACACCTTC

abundance: many
v_gene: TRBV29-1
j_gene: TRBJ1-2
d_gene: .
CDR3aa: CSVEENDGYTF
CDR3nt: TGCAGCGTTGAAGAGAATGATGGCTACACCTTC

abundance: many
v_gene: TRBV25-1
j_gene: TRBJ2-2
d_gene: .
CDR3aa: CASSDRGTGELFF
CDR3nt: TGTGCCAGCAGTGACAGGGGTACCGGGGAGCTGTTTTTT

abundance: many
v_gene: TRBV9
j_gene: TRBJ1-2
d_gene: TRBD1
CDR3aa: CASSAREGQAYYGYTF
CDR3nt: TGTGCCAGCAGTGCCCGGGAGGGACAGGCCTACTATGGCTACACCTTC

abundance: many
v_gene: TRBV29-1
j_gene: TRBJ2-7
d_gene: .
CDR3aa: CSVAGQGPYEQYF
CDR3nt: TGCAGCGTTGCGGGCCAAGGGCCCTACGAGCAGTACTTC

abundance: many
v_gene: TRBV29-1
j_gene: TRBJ1-2
d_gene: .
CDR3aa: CSVEGGAGDYGYTF
CDR3nt: TGCAGCGTTGAAGGAGGGGCAGGGGACTATGGCTACACCTTC

abundance: many
v_gene: TRBV6-1
j_gene: TRBJ1-5
d_gene: .
CDR3aa: CASRPRQNSNQPQHF
CDR3nt: TGTGCCAGCAGACCACGGCAGAATAGCAATCAGCCCCAGCATTTT

abundance: many
v_gene: TRBV27
j_gene: TRBJ1-5
d_gene: .
CDR3aa: CASSTGQFSNQPQHF
CDR3nt: TGTGCCAGCAGTACCGGACAGTTTAGCAATCAGCCCCAGCATTTT

abundance: many
v_gene: TRBV6-2/TRBV6-3
j_gene: TRBJ2-7
d_gene: TRBD1
CDR3aa: CASKREGQTYEQYF
CDR3nt: TGTGCCAGCAAGAGAGAGGGACAGACCTACGAGCAGTACTTC

abundance: .
v_gene: TRBV7-2
j_gene: TRBJ2-3
d_gene: .
CDR3aa: CASSLEKTRAQYF
CDR3nt: TGTGCCAGCAGCTTAGAAAAGACCCGTGCGCAGTATTTT

abundance: many
v_gene: TRBV20-1
j_gene: TRBJ2-5
d_gene: TRBD2
CDR3aa: CSATMTSSRGETQYF
CDR3nt: TGCAGTGCTACAATGACTAGCAGTCGGGGGGAGACCCAGTACTTC

abundance: many
v_gene: TRBV7-2
j_gene: TRBJ1-2
d_gene: .
CDR3aa: CASSPGDAGSYGYTF
CDR3nt: TGTGCCAGCAGCCCCGGGGATGCCGGTAGCTATGGCTACACCTTC

abundance: .
v_gene: TRBV30
j_gene: TRBJ1-2
d_gene: TRBD1
CDR3aa: CAWRNFARDRSYGYTF
CDR3nt: TGTGCCTGGAGGAACTTCGCCCGGGACAGGTCTTATGGCTACACCTTC

abundance: many
v_gene: TRBV19
j_gene: TRBJ2-2
d_gene: .
CDR3aa: CASSTGTTTGELFF
CDR3nt: TGTGCCAGTAGTACCGGGACAACCACCGGGGAGCTGTTTTTT

abundance: .
v_gene: TRBV20-1
j_gene: TRBJ1-6
d_gene: .
CDR3aa: CSANQGPGFNSPLHF
CDR3nt: TGCAGTGCTAATCAGGGCCCCGGTTTCAATTCACCCCTCCACTTT

abundance: many
v_gene: TRBV5-1
j_gene: TRBJ2-7
d_gene: .
CDR3aa: CASSLTGVYEQYF
CDR3nt: TGCGCCAGCAGCTTAACAGGCGTCTACGAGCAGTACTTC

abundance: many
v_gene: TRBV6-1
j_gene: TRBJ2-7
d_gene: .
CDR3aa: CASSDRDSNYEQYF
CDR3nt: TGTGCCAGCAGTGACCGGGACTCTAACTACGAGCAGTACTTC

abundance: many
v_gene: TRBV2
j_gene: TRBJ2-5
d_gene: TRBD2
CDR3aa: CASEREATQETQYF
CDR3nt: TGTGCCAGCGAGCGGGAGGCCACTCAAGAGACCCAGTACTTC

abundance: many
v_gene: TRBV6-6
j_gene: TRBJ2-7
d_gene: TRBD1
CDR3aa: CASSSPGTGEYEQYF
CDR3nt: TGTGCCAGCAGTTCCCCCGGGACAGGGGAATACGAGCAGTACTTC

abundance: many
v_gene: TRBV28
j_gene: TRBJ1-5
d_gene: .
CDR3aa: CASSPPGEGNQPQHF
CDR3nt: TGTGCCAGCAGCCCCCCAGGGGAAGGTAATCAGCCCCAGCATTTT

abundance: many
v_gene: TRBV4-1
j_gene: TRBJ1-1
d_gene: .
CDR3aa: CASRKIGGSGSDTEAFF
CDR3nt: TGCGCCAGCAGAAAAATTGGGGGGTCGGGTTCGGACACTGAAGCTTTCTTT

abundance: many
v_gene: TRBV28
j_gene: TRBJ2-5
d_gene: TRBD2
CDR3aa: CASTGGSGGTETQYF
CDR3nt: TGTGCCAGCACCGGAGGGTCGGGAGGGACGGAGACCCAGTACTTC

abundance: many
v_gene: TRBV2
j_gene: TRBJ2-5
d_gene: TRBD2
CDR3aa: CASSDSAGEGETQYF
CDR3nt: TGTGCCAGCAGTGACTCTGCGGGAGAGGGAGAGACCCAGTACTTC

abundance: many
v_gene: TRBV12-3/TRBV12-4
j_gene: TRBJ1-2
d_gene: TRBD1
CDR3aa: CASSFWDRAYGYTF
CDR3nt: TGTGCCAGCAGTTTTTGGGACAGAGCCTATGGCTACACCTTC

abundance: many
v_gene: TRBV12-3/TRBV12-4
j_gene: TRBJ1-2
d_gene: .
CDR3aa: CASSSGYDGYTF
CDR3nt: TGTGCCAGCAGCTCCGGGTATGATGGCTACACCTTC

abundance: few
v_gene: TRBV12-3/TRBV12-4
j_gene: TRBJ1-5
d_gene: TRBD1
CDR3aa: CASSTYRGQPQHF
CDR3nt: TGTGCCAGCAGTACGTACAGGGGCCAGCCCCAGCATTTT

abundance: few
v_gene: TRBV12-3/TRBV12-4
j_gene: TRBJ1-6
d_gene: .
CDR3aa: CASSLGPQNSPLHF
CDR3nt: TGTGCCAGCAGTTTGGGCCCACAGAATTCACCCCTCCACTTT

abundance: many
v_gene: TRBV6-5
j_gene: TRBJ2-7
d_gene: TRBD2
CDR3aa: CASSYSTLAGAYEQYF
CDR3nt: TGTGCCAGCAGTTACTCTACACTAGCGGGAGCCTACGAGCAGTACTTC

abundance: .
v_gene: TRBV6-2/TRBV6-3
j_gene: TRBJ2-7
d_gene: TRBD1
CDR3aa: CASSNRRDRGYEQYF
CDR3nt: TGTGCCAGCAGTAATCGGCGGGACAGGGGCTACGAGCAGTACTTC

abundance: many
v_gene: TRBV2
j_gene: TRBJ2-5
d_gene: .
CDR3aa: CATERDRQETQYF
CDR3nt: TGTGCCACGGAAAGAGATCGTCAAGAGACCCAGTACTTC

abundance: many
v_gene: TRBV27
j_gene: TRBJ2-5
d_gene: .
CDR3aa: CASSLNGEGETQYF
CDR3nt: TGTGCCAGCAGTTTAAACGGAGAGGGGGAGACCCAGTACTTC

abundance: many
v_gene: TRBV28
j_gene: TRBJ1-2
d_gene: .
CDR3aa: CASSGEAVNYGYTF
CDR3nt: TGTGCCAGCAGCGGCGAAGCAGTAAACTATGGCTACACCTTC

abundance: many
v_gene: TRBV6-1
j_gene: TRBJ2-2
d_gene: TRBD1
CDR3aa: CASRDRVNTGELFF
CDR3nt: TGTGCCAGCAGAGACAGGGTTAACACCGGGGAGCTGTTTTTT

abundance: many
v_gene: TRBV12-3/TRBV12-4
j_gene: TRBJ2-7
d_gene: TRBD1
CDR3aa: CASRGQPYEQYF
CDR3nt: TGTGCCAGCAGGGGACAGCCCTACGAGCAGTACTTC

abundance: many
v_gene: TRBV28
j_gene: TRBJ2-7
d_gene: .
CDR3aa: CAIGRDRGEQYF
CDR3nt: TGTGCCATTGGACGGGATCGTGGCGAGCAGTACTTC

abundance: .
v_gene: TRBV6-2/TRBV6-3
j_gene: TRBJ1-2
d_gene: .
CDR3aa: CASIPGDRIYGYTF
CDR3nt: TGTGCCAGCATACCCGGTGACCGAATCTATGGCTACACCTTC

abundance: few
v_gene: TRBV7-2
j_gene: TRBJ1-1
d_gene: .
CDR3aa: CASSLAVARPSSAEAFF
CDR3nt: TGTGCCAGCAGCTTAGCCGTGGCCCGACCGTCATCAGCTGAAGCTTTCTTT

abundance: many
v_gene: TRBV24-1
j_gene: TRBJ2-2
d_gene: .
CDR3aa: CATSTARGTGELFF
CDR3nt: TGTGCCACCTCGACAGCACGAGGGACCGGGGAGCTGTTTTTT

abundance: .
v_gene: TRBV12-3/TRBV12-4
j_gene: TRBJ2-7
d_gene: .
CDR3aa: CASSQQRTVRYEQYF
CDR3nt: TGCGCCAGCAGCCAACAACGGACAGTTCGCTACGAGCAGTACTTC

abundance: many
v_gene: TRBV7-2
j_gene: TRBJ2-7
d_gene: .
CDR3aa: CASSSPTGLAYEQYF
CDR3nt: TGTGCCAGCAGTTCCCCTACAGGGTTAGCCTACGAGCAGTACTTC

abundance: many
v_gene: TRBV7-3
j_gene: TRBJ2-2
d_gene: TRBD1
CDR3aa: CATQQGVNTGELFF
CDR3nt: TGTGCCACCCAACAGGGGGTGAACACCGGGGAGCTGTTTTTT

abundance: .
v_gene: TRBV6-5
j_gene: TRBJ1-1
d_gene: TRBD1
CDR3aa: CASSYDDRGRVWTEAFF
CDR3nt: TGTGCCAGCAGTTACGACGACAGGGGACGTGTATGGACTGAAGCTTTCTTT

abundance: many
v_gene: TRBV27
j_gene: TRBJ2-7
d_gene: TRBD2
CDR3aa: CASSWAGMAGGTYEQYF
CDR3nt: TGTGCCAGCAGTTGGGCCGGGATGGCGGGAGGAACTTACGAGCAGTACTTC

abundance: many
v_gene: TRBV5-1
j_gene: TRBJ2-7
d_gene: .
CDR3aa: CASSLETDEQYF
CDR3nt: TGCGCCAGCAGCTTGGAGACAGACGAGCAGTACTTC

abundance: .
v_gene: TRBV12-3/TRBV12-4
j_gene: TRBJ1-2
d_gene: .
CDR3aa: CASAIYPGYTF
CDR3nt: TGTGCCAGCGCGATTTATCCTGGCTACACCTTC